This section outlines one TCR beta chain sequence together with its context. Its antigen is unidentified. The data originate from a study of cytomegalovirus exposure and HLA in healthy donors. Study overall: Early released data had tens of millions of unique TCRs, all coming from HLA-typed donors.

Findings of the study overall: In a later analysis, TCR association rates varied by HLA locus: DRB1 most, HLA-C fewest. Most TCR sequences were rare, but some public TCRs occurred in many donors. V segments that were indistinguishable, TRBV6-2 and TRBV6-3 among them, were omitted from analysis.

The CDR3 sequence is 18 residues long. V was clipped by 6 bases and J by 5 bases; unmatched bases: 17. Germline V lookup: CDR1 MDHEN, CDR2 SYDVKM. With 60 Vbeta and 13 Jbeta primers, the PCR was carried out. Method: immunoSEQ multiplex PCR; TCRdb's copy keeps in-frame clones and lacks some. The repertoire holds a few hundred thousand clones, with about 83% as singletons. This receptor was taken from a man aged 35 to 55 in good health and CMV-seronegative. The chain joins TRBV28 to TRBJ2-7; 12 bases line up with TRBD2. Sequencing was done on a sample of PBMCs. This CDR3 reads CASRYRLAGDRFKHEQYF. In nucleotides, the CDR3 is TGTGCCAGCAGGTACCGACTAGCGGGAGACCGTTTCAAACACGAGCAGTACTTC.